These 17 T cell receptor beta chains share one sample of origin, sequenced in a study of identical twins. One entry per CDR3 protein results from TCRdb running MiXCR on the 5' RACE reads. The data contain about 150,000 distinct CDR3 sequences, around 3.6% of them singletons. The sample comprised memory T cells sorted from blood. The receptor set was obtained from a man younger than 35 in good health.

This clonotype was seen repeatedly, ten times or more. The J gene is TRBJ2-7, the V gene TRBV4-1; D is perhaps TRBD1 or TRBD2 (5 bases each). Trimming took off 4 bases at V and 7 bases at J, with 17 bases between the two ends. In germline, CDR1 is MGHRA, CDR2 YSYEKL. The CDR3 totals 14 residues. This chain's CDR3 is CASSLIRDAGEQYF. The CDR3 coding sequence is TGCGCCAGCAGCCTTATCCGGGACGCAGGGGAGCAGTACTTC.

This clonotype appeared many times. The J gene is TRBJ2-3, the V gene TRBV18; the D gene is possibly TRBD1 (5 bases). V shed 2 bases and J shed 4 bases, with 7 bases lying between them. Per germline, CDR1 KGHSH and CDR2 LQKENI. The CDR3 has 13 residues. The CDR3 loop is CASSPRQPDTQYF. For the CDR3, the DNA is TGTGCCAGCTCACCAAGACAGCCAGATACGCAGTATTTT.

This clonotype showed up many times. The chain carries TRBV2 and TRBJ1-5, with TRBD1 as a possible D gene (6 bases). V lost 5 bases and J lost 4, with 15 bases in between. This CDR3 is built from 15 residues. Germline CDR1 SNHLY, CDR2 FYNNEI. In nucleotides, the CDR3 is TGTGCCAGCAGTCATGCCGGGACACAGAATCAGCCCCAGCATTTT. It encodes CASSHAGTQNQPQHF.

This clonotype came up many times. The V gene is TRBV12-3 or TRBV12-4, the J gene TRBJ1-2; TRBD1 aligns across 7 bases. V gave up 3 bases and J gave up 6 bases; unmatched junction bases: 4. There are 13 residues in the CDR3. In DNA form, the CDR3 reads TGTGCCAGCAGTTTGAGGCAGGGGGATGGCTACACCTTC. As protein: CASSLRQGDGYTF.

This clonotype has a count of ten or more. The J gene is TRBJ1-1, the V gene TRBV5-1, with D unresolved. Trimming removed 2 bases from V and 3 bases from J, with 17 bases in between. Germline CDR1 SGHRS, CDR2 YFSETQ. This CDR3 contains 16 residues. As DNA, the CDR3 is TGCGCCAGCAGCTTACTACAGCTGACCCAGGACACTGAAGCTTTCTTT. The encoded protein is CASSLLQLTQDTEAFF.

At least ten counts were recorded for this clonotype. This chain links TRBV11-2 with TRBJ1-6; possible D gene TRBD1, 6 bases. The CDR3 is 14 residues long. Germline CDR1 SGHAT, CDR2 FQNNGV. Trimming took 1 base from V and 7 from J, leaving 8 bases between them. Here the CDR3 DNA reads TGTGCCAGCAGCTTAGGGGGGGCAAATTCACCCCTCCACTTT. It is translated as CASSLGGANSPLHF. The variable domain in full, with the rest retrieved from reference TRBV11-2 and TRBJ1-6, is EAGVAQSPRYKIIEKRQSVAFWCNPISGHATLYWYQQILGQGPKLLIQFQNNGVVDDSQLPKDRFSAERLKGVDSTLKIQPAKLEDSAVYLCASSLGGANSPLHFGNGTRLTVT.

This clonotype appeared many times. This sequence joins TRBV7-2 and TRBJ1-5, with 10 nucleotides matching TRBD1. The CDR3 consists of 17 residues. The V and J ends lost 4 bases and 6 bases, in that order; junction bases with no gene match: 12. Germline values: CDR1 SGHTA, CDR2 FQGNSA. CDR3 sequence: CASSWTLPGQGTQPQHF. The CDR3 nucleotides read TGTGCCAGCAGCTGGACTCTACCGGGACAGGGGACTCAGCCCCAGCATTTT.

This clonotype occurred many times. CDR3 residues: CASSHAGQGSQGIYEQYF. CDR3 nucleotide sequence: TGTGCCAGCAGCCACGCGGGTCAAGGTTCTCAGGGGATATACGAGCAGTACTTC. The chain uses TRBV12-3 or TRBV12-4 and TRBJ2-7, with D perhaps TRBD1 (6 bases). V gave up 6 bases and J gave up 4 bases, with 28 bases separating them. CDR3 size: 18 residues.

This clonotype was detected ten times or more. This rearrangement joins TRBV7-9 to TRBJ2-7, with a possible D match to TRBD2 (6 bases). From germline, CDR1 is SEHNR and CDR2 FQNEAQ (reference sequence). The germline V and J ends were trimmed by 5 bases and 5 bases, with 10 bases remaining between them. The CDR3 totals 12 residues. This CDR3 is CASSQTSHEQYF. CDR3 bases: TGTGCCAGCAGCCAGACTAGTCACGAGCAGTACTTC. Supplemented by reference TRBV7-9 and TRBJ2-7, the full variable domain reads DTGVSQNPRHKITKRGQNVTFRCDPISEHNRLYWYRQTLGQGPEFLTYFQNEAQLEKSRLLSDRFSAERPKGSFSTLEIQRTEQGDSAMYLCASSQTSHEQYFGPGTRLTVT.

This clonotype was picked up many times. The chain has TRBV20-1 and TRBJ1-2; D call uncertain. The CDR3 has 14 residues. Trimming stripped 0 bases from V and 2 bases from J, with 10 bases between. Germline loops: CDR1 DFQATT, CDR2 SNEGSKA (reference sequence). CDR3 nucleotides: TGCAGTGCTAGAGAACCCTTATTAAACTATGGCTACACCTTC. Translated: CSAREPLLNYGYTF.

This clonotype was observed at least ten times. The chain joins TRBV20-1 to TRBJ1-2, with a weak D call TRBD1 (5 bases). This CDR3 has 11 amino acids. The ends were cut back, 6 bases at V and 7 bases at J, with 12 bases in the middle. CDR1 and CDR2 from the germline V gene are DFQATT and SNEGSKA (reference sequence). The CDR3 sequence: CSAIPQGGYTF. DNA of the CDR3: TGCAGTGCCATCCCCCAGGGTGGCTACACCTTC.

This clonotype occurred many times. V gene TRBV5-1 combines with J gene TRBJ1-6; 11 nucleotides match TRBD1. J gave up 10 bases and V 3 bases, and 6 bases lay outside the gene matches. The CDR3 has 15 residues. Germline CDR1 SGHRS, CDR2 YFSETQ. The CDR3: CASSSKGQGGSPLHF. The CDR3 DNA sequence: TGCGCCAGCAGCTCCAAGGGACAGGGGGGATCACCCCTCCACTTT.

The sample holds many counts of this clonotype. V is TRBV20-1 and J is TRBJ2-3, with 11 nucleotides matching TRBD2. Germline values: CDR1 DFQATT, CDR2 SNEGSKA (reference sequence). With V trimmed by 3 bases and J by 3 bases, 5 bases remained unmatched. The CDR3 has 15 residues. CDR3 loop: CSASPSSGRTDTQYF. CDR3 coding DNA: TGCAGTGCTAGTCCCTCTAGCGGGAGGACAGATACGCAGTATTTT.

The sample holds many counts of this clonotype. The J gene is TRBJ1-4, the V gene TRBV6-1; D is possibly TRBD1 (6 bases). The CDR3 covers 13 residues. Deletions cut 9 bases from V and 2 bases from J, with 10 bases between. Germline V gives CDR1 MNHNS, CDR2 SASEGT. CDR3 loop: CARGGLTNEKLFF. As DNA, the CDR3 is TGTGCCAGAGGGGGGTTGACTAATGAAAAACTGTTTTTT.

This clonotype was seen ten or more times. This sequence joins TRBV12-3 or TRBV12-4 and TRBJ1-4; maybe TRBD1 (6 bases). V was trimmed by 5 bases and J by 0 bases, leaving 10 bases between them. This CDR3 comprises 15 residues. CDR3 sequence: CASSPTGSTNEKLFF. The DNA for the CDR3 is TGTGCCAGCAGTCCGACAGGATCAACTAATGAAAAACTGTTTTTT.

This clonotype was seen at least ten times. The chain uses TRBV6-1 and TRBJ1-4, with D maybe TRBD1 (5 bases). V was trimmed by 8 bases and J by 2 bases, leaving 12 bases between them. Germline CDR1 is MNHNS and CDR2 is SASEGT. There are 14 residues in the CDR3. The CDR3: CASQPGRTNEKLFF. The CDR3 DNA sequence: TGTGCCAGCCAACCGGGACGGACTAATGAAAAACTGTTTTTT.

This clonotype was picked up many times. The chain couples TRBV7-2 to TRBJ2-1, with 9 nucleotides matching TRBD2. The CDR3 has 16 residues. Germline V gene data show CDR1 as SGHTA and CDR2 as FQGNSA. The junction had 9 bases not matched to a gene; V was cut back by 5 bases and J by 4 bases. CDR3 protein: CASSGGGLAGYNEQFF. For the CDR3, the DNA is TGTGCCAGCAGCGGGGGAGGGCTAGCGGGGTACAATGAGCAGTTCTTC. Looking up the rest from reference TRBV7-2 and TRBJ2-1 gives the full variable domain: GAGVSQSPSNKVTEKGKDVELRCDPISGHTALYWYRQSLGQGLEFLIYFQGNSAPDKSGLPSDRFSAERTGGSVSTLTIQRTQQEDSAVYLCASSGGGLAGYNEQFFGPGTRLTVL.